This T cell receptor (beta chain) emerged from a study of radiotherapy plus CTLA-4 blockade in lung cancer. Germline values: CDR1 MDHEN, CDR2 SYDVKM. The CDR3 runs 16 residues. V dropped 7 bases and J dropped 6 bases, with 19 bases sitting between them. The protocol was immunoSEQ multiplex PCR, while the TCRdb copy is restricted to in-frame clones and leaves out a portion. The sample holds 56,000 or so clones, more than 60% seen once. The V and J genes are TRBV28 and TRBJ1-6; weak D call: TRBD1 (5 bases). The TCR comes from a human donor with non-small cell lung cancer who had a partial response to radiotherapy plus ipilimumab. The sequenced sample was peripheral blood, obtained from a patient treated with radiotherapy plus ipilimumab. The CDR3 is CASMGGKGAGNSPLHF. The CDR3, as DNA: TGTGCCAGCATGGGGGGAAAAGGGGCGGGTAATTCACCCCTCCACTTT.